The clone carrying this T cell receptor (beta chain) was seen more than once but under ten times. Its antigen is as yet unknown. Per germline, CDR1 SGHRS and CDR2 YFSETQ. Trimming shortened V by 4 bases and J by 2 bases, and 15 bases separated the two germline ends. The CDR3 totals 15 residues. Documented time point: baseline pretreatment blood. The treatment was: 15 Gy SBRT to primary tumor, nephrectomy 4 weeks later. This renal cell carcinoma was of the clear cell type. The record originates from a study of radiation and T cells in renal cell carcinoma. Sequenced by immunoSEQ multiplex PCR; TCRdb stores in-frame clones only, minus some. Here the sample spans about 140,000 clones, approximately 82% being singletons. Study observations and caveats: Pretreatment tumor biopsies were lacking, so baseline clonotypes are unknown.

This clonotype was sampled from a woman aged 45-59 years with renal cell carcinoma. The sequences come from blood, collected from a patient whose treatment included radiotherapy and nephrectomy. The rearrangement links TRBV5-1 to TRBJ1-1; a weak D match, TRBD1 (5 bases). CDR3 sequence (DNA): TGCGCCAGCAGCCATAATAGACAGATTAACACTGAAGCTTTCTTT. Translating gives CASSHNRQINTEAFF.